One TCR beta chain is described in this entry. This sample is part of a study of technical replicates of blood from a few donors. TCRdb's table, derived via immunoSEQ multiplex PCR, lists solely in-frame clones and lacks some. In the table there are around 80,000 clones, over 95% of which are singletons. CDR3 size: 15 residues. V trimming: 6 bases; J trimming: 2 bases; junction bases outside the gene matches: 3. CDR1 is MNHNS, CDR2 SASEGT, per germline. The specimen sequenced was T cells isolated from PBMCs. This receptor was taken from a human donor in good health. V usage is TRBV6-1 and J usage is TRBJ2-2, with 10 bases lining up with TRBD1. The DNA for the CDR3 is TGTGCCAGCAGCCGGGACAGGGGAAACACCGGGGAGCTGTTTTTT. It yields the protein CASSRDRGNTGELFF.